Sequencing of this T cell receptor beta chain was carried out in a study of blood T cell repertoires in COVID-19. The overall study: Sites in the United States, Italy and Spain provided acute and convalescent COVID-19 samples. In each case, the material was cDNA or gDNA derived from T cells, B-cell-depleted T cells, or PBMCs.

This clone came up once. The germline V and J ends were trimmed by 10 bases and 3 bases, with 10 bases remaining between them. This CDR3 has 12 amino acids. Germline V gene data show CDR1 as MDHEN and CDR2 as SYDVKM. Methods used by the authors: Estimation of nucleated cell counts was performed using reference gene primer amplification. Produced via immunoSEQ multiplex PCR; TCRdb's table is partial and in-frame only. V, J and clone size reflect that table, while D and trimming were determined from the DNA. This table holds about 210,000 clones, under 95% found once. The TCR sequence derives from a man aged 25-40 years with acute or convalescent COVID-19. V is TRBV28 and J is TRBJ1-5; no definite D call. Sequencing used peripheral blood. The CDR3 nucleotides are TGTGCCACCGGAGATCTCAATCAGCCCCAGCATTTT. Translating gives CATGDLNQPQHF.